The 2 T cell receptor beta chains reported below all come from one sample, sequenced in a study of cytomegalovirus exposure and HLA in healthy donors. Clones were sequenced by immunoSEQ multiplex PCR, and TCRdb holds only the in-frame ones, with some missing. The repertoire holds roughly 230,000 clones, with 90% as singletons. Sequencing input: PBMCs. These receptors all come from a woman aged 25 to 39 in good health and CMV-seronegative.

The chain recombines TRBV7-2 with TRBJ2-1; TRBD2 aligns across 7 bases. Per germline, CDR1 SGHTA and CDR2 FQGNSA. The CDR3 is made up of 14 amino acids. Germline trimming cut 0 bases from V and 7 bases from J; bases unmatched to any gene: 3. In DNA, the CDR3 is TGTGCCAGCAGCTTAGCGGGAGGGCCGAATGAGCAGTTCTTC. The encoded protein is CASSLAGGPNEQFF.

The genes are TRBV6-6 and TRBJ1-1; D call uncertain. The CDR3 is 14 amino acids. CDR1 is MNHNY and CDR2 is SVGAGI in the germline V gene (reference sequence). V lost 8 bases and J lost 0, with 13 bases in between. CDR3 sequence (DNA): TGTGCCAGCGAGCTCCCAAGGGTGAACACTGAAGCTTTCTTT. Translating gives CASELPRVNTEAFF.